These 32 T cell receptor beta chains originate from one sample sequenced in a study of T cell repertoires in cytomegalovirus infection. These receptors have no identified antigens. Each CDR3 protein is one row after TCRdb ran MiXCR on the reads. The data contain approximately 1,000,000 distinct CDR3 sequences, around 29% of them singletons. The sample was cultured CD8+ T cells from PBMCs, taken from culture after CMV antigen stimulation. The receptors derive from a human donor in good health (CMV status not recorded). Some clones in this sample may be carry-over from other donors' samples.

The rearrangement uses TRBV27 and TRBJ1-2; a possible D gene is TRBD1 (5 bases). The CDR3 has 16 amino acids. Germline-derived CDR1 and CDR2 are MNHEY and SMNVEV (reference sequence). With 6 bases removed from V and 8 bases from J, the gap between germline ends came to 25 bases. The CDR3 DNA is TGTGCCAGCAGACAACCTGAGGCAATAGGGGACTTCGGCTACACCTTC. Translation: CASRQPEAIGDFGYTF.

The V call is TRBV2, the J call TRBJ2-7; D unresolved. This CDR3 spans 14 amino acids. CDR1 is SNHLY and CDR2 is FYNNEI in the germline V gene. V gave up 7 bases and J gave up 0 bases, with 13 bases separating them. The CDR3 DNA reads TGTGCCAGCAACCGAAACAGAAGCTCCTACGAGCAGTACGTC. Translating gives CASNRNRSSYEQYV.

The chain employs TRBV7-9 and TRBJ2-7, with 7 bases matching TRBD1. CDR3 length equals 17 residues. J was trimmed by 1 base and V by 5 bases; bases with no gene match: 14. CDR1 is SEHNR and CDR2 is FQNEAQ in the germline V gene (reference sequence). The CDR3 sequence is CASSPRQGSERSYEQYF. DNA for the CDR3: TGTGCCAGCAGCCCCCGACAGGGTAGCGAACGGTCCTACGAGCAGTACTTC. Drawing the rest from reference TRBV7-9 and TRBJ2-7, the complete variable domain is DTGVSQNPRHKITKRGQNVTFRCDPISEHNRLYWYRQTLGQGPEFLTYFQNEAQLEKSRLLSDRFSAERPKGSFSTLEIQRTEQGDSAMYLCASSPRQGSERSYEQYFGPGTRLTVT.

The chain uses TRBV11-3 and TRBJ2-1; D gene uncertain. The CDR3 consists of 15 residues. From germline, CDR1 is SGHNT and CDR2 YENEEA. Trimming took off 1 base at V and 4 bases at J, with 11 bases between the two ends. CDR3 sequence (DNA): TGTGCCAGCAGCTTAGGGAAGGTGGGGTACAATGAGCAGTTCTTC. Its protein product is CASSLGKVGYNEQFF.

This clonotype is a singleton in its sample. V gene TRBV6-5 combines with J gene TRBJ2-7, with 13 bases lining up with TRBD2. CDR3 length: 18 residues. With V trimmed by 10 bases and J by 2 bases, 17 bases remained unmatched. The V gene's germline CDR1 is MNHEY and CDR2 SVGAGI. The CDR3 region has the DNA TGTGCCACCTTAACACGACATGGACTAGCGGGGGTTCCCTACGAGCAGTACTTC. Its protein is CATLTRHGLAGVPYEQYF.

The V call is TRBV7-3, the J call TRBJ2-2; 9 bases match TRBD1. Germline V gives CDR1 SGHTA, CDR2 FQGTGA. The CDR3 extends over 15 amino acids. Germline trimming cut 5 bases from V and 5 bases from J; bases unmatched to any gene: 6. In DNA form, the CDR3 reads TGTGCCAGCAGCATACCGGGACAGGGAACCGGGGAGCTGTTTTTT. This codes for CASSIPGQGTGELFF.

The V call is TRBV18, the J call TRBJ1-1, with TRBD1 identical over 9 bases. The CDR3 consists of 15 residues. The germline gives CDR1 KGHSH, CDR2 LQKENI. After removal of 3 bases from V and 3 bases from J, the junction contained 5 bases not matched to a gene. CDR3 sequence reads: CASSPLRDRDTEAFF. The CDR3 DNA reads TGTGCCAGCTCACCCTTACGGGACAGGGACACTGAAGCTTTCTTT.

In DNA, the CDR3 is TGTGCCATCAGTGAGCGGGGGGGGCAAAACGGATACAATGAGCAGTTCTTC. Encoded protein: CAISERGGQNGYNEQFF. The chain recombines TRBV10-3 with TRBJ2-1, with TRBD2 identical over 8 bases. Germline V gene data show CDR1 as ENHRY and CDR2 as SYGVKD. Trimming removed 2 bases from V and 4 bases from J; junction bases left unmatched: 10. The CDR3 is 17 residues long.

This clonotype was counted at least ten times. J is TRBJ2-1 and V is TRBV7-8; D is perhaps TRBD1 (7 bases). The CDR3 runs 18 residues. CDR1 and CDR2 from the germline V gene are SGHVS and FQNEAQ. Trimming left V 0 bases short and J 4 bases short, with 19 bases between. DNA of the CDR3: TGTGCCAGCAGCTTAGCGAGGCCAGGGGGAGGAGGGTACAATGAGCAGTTCTTC. Translation gives CASSLARPGGGGYNEQFF.

This clonotype was observed a few times. V is TRBV7-8 and J is TRBJ2-3; weak D call: TRBD1 (5 bases). The CDR3 totals 13 residues. From germline, CDR1 is SGHVS and CDR2 FQNEAQ. V shed 4 bases and J shed 10 bases, with 15 bases lying between them. For the CDR3, the DNA is TGTGCCAGCAGCTCACCGACAGTACCCCCGCAGTATTTT. This encodes CASSSPTVPPQYF.

This rearrangement joins TRBV7-6 to TRBJ2-7; D may be TRBD2 (7 bases). There are 15 residues in the CDR3. In germline, CDR1 is SGHVS, CDR2 FNYEAQ. V gave up 2 bases and J gave up 7 bases, with 18 bases separating them. CDR3 bases: TGTGCCAGCAGCTTATCCGAGGGGGGGCTGCGAGAGCAGTACTTC. Translating gives CASSLSEGGLREQYF.

This clonotype has just a few counts. The genes are TRBV28 and TRBJ1-4, with D perhaps TRBD1 (6 bases). Germline CDR1 MDHEN, CDR2 SYDVKM. The V end was cut by 6 bases, the J end by 5 bases, with 16 bases between. This CDR3 comprises 15 residues. CDR3 in amino acids: CASSLGQNVNEKLFF. The DNA for the CDR3 is TGTGCCAGCAGCCTAGGACAGAACGTCAATGAAAAACTGTTTTTT. The whole variable domain, remainder taken from reference TRBV28 and TRBJ1-4, is DVKVTQSSRYLVKRTGEKVFLECVQDMDHENMFWYRQDPGLGLRLIYFSYDVKMKEKGDIPEGYSVSREKKERFSLILESASTNQTSMYLCASSLGQNVNEKLFFGSGTQLSVL.

This clonotype was observed a handful of times. The chain has TRBV7-9 and TRBJ2-7, with D tentatively TRBD1 (5 bases). Trimming shortened V by 0 bases and J by 6 bases, and 9 bases separated the two germline ends. The CDR3 loop spans 13 amino acids. Germline V lookup: CDR1 SEHNR, CDR2 FQNEAQ (reference sequence). The CDR3 spells CASSLAGEGEQYF. CDR3 DNA: TGTGCCAGCAGCTTAGCAGGGGAAGGCGAGCAGTACTTC.

The chain combines TRBV5-4 with TRBJ1-2, with D unresolved. Trimming cost V 2 bases and J 7 bases, with 12 bases left between them. CDR3 length: 13 residues. Per the germline V gene, CDR1 is SGHNT and CDR2 is YYREEE (reference sequence). The chain's CDR3 is CASSFGDSRGYTF. CDR3 nucleotide sequence: TGTGCCAGCAGCTTCGGAGATTCGCGTGGCTACACCTTC.

This clonotype was counted at least ten times. This rearrangement joins TRBV12-3 or TRBV12-4 to TRBJ1-3; possible D gene TRBD1, 6 bases. The CDR3 is 17 residues long. The V end was cut by 1 base, the J end by 5 bases, with 18 bases between. This CDR3 is CASSLGFPTGTRNTIYF. DNA for the CDR3: TGTGCCAGCAGTTTAGGGTTCCCGACAGGAACAAGAAACACCATATATTTT.

This chain connects TRBV12-3 or TRBV12-4 to TRBJ1-5; the match to TRBD1 covers 9 bases. The V segment lost 6 bases and the J segment 5 bases; nucleotides outside the gene matches: 5. The CDR3 runs to 14 residues. CDR3 nucleotide sequence: TGTGCCAGCAGCCGAGGGACAGGGTATCAGCCCCAGCATTTT. Translated, it gives CASSRGTGYQPQHF.

This clonotype was counted only a few times. The chain uses TRBV6-6 and TRBJ1-3, with TRBD1 as a possible D gene (5 bases). Trimming removed 7 bases at V and 3 bases at J, with 16 bases between. The CDR3 consists of 15 residues. Per germline, CDR1 MNHNY and CDR2 SVGAGI (reference sequence). The CDR3 here is CASTRDGGYGNTIYF. The CDR3, as DNA: TGTGCCAGCACCAGAGACGGGGGGTATGGAAACACCATATATTTT.

This clonotype has more than one count but fewer than ten. The gene calls are TRBV12-3 or TRBV12-4 and TRBJ1-4; a possible D gene is TRBD1 (5 bases). CDR3 size: 14 residues. Trimming removed 6 bases from V and 7 bases from J, with 15 bases in between. This CDR3 reads CASRVAGRIEKLFF. CDR3 bases: TGTGCCAGCAGGGTAGCAGGGAGGATTGAAAAACTGTTTTTT.

This chain links TRBV19 with TRBJ2-2; 9 bases map to TRBD1. This CDR3 contains 18 residues. J was trimmed by 3 bases and V by 1 base; bases with no gene match: 9. The germline gives CDR1 LNHDA, CDR2 SQIVND (reference sequence). The CDR3 loop is CASSIATPGTGYTGELFF. In DNA form, the CDR3 reads TGTGCCAGTAGTATAGCAACCCCCGGGACAGGGTACACCGGGGAGCTGTTTTTT.

About this clonotype: One end of the junction varies from germline; a read error may be responsible. V gene TRBV14 combines with J gene TRBJ1-1, with D uncertain. The CDR3 is 13 amino acids. Germline assignment: CDR1 SGHDN and CDR2 FVKESK. CDR3: CVSSQTRRSEAFF. Written as DNA, the CDR3 is TGTGTCAGCAGCCAAACCCGGAGGTCTGAAGCTTTCTTT.

V usage is TRBV27 and J usage is TRBJ1-1; D is unresolved. The CDR3 is 15 residues long. V was cut by 2 bases and J by 0 bases, with 10 bases left in between. Per germline, CDR1 MNHEY and CDR2 SMNVEV (reference sequence). The CDR3 sequence is CASSLTVLMNTEAFF. The CDR3 DNA sequence: TGTGCCAGCAGTTTAACGGTGTTAATGAACACTGAAGCTTTCTTT.

V usage is TRBV9 and J usage is TRBJ1-1; D is ambiguous. Germline CDR1 and CDR2: SGDLS and YYNGEE. The CDR3 length is 15 residues. Trimming removed 0 bases at V and 3 bases at J, with 12 bases between. DNA for the CDR3: TGTGCCAGCAGCGTAGCGGAAGCCGGATACACTGAAGCTTTCTTT. Translated, it gives CASSVAEAGYTEAFF.

The rearrangement joins TRBV15 to TRBJ1-2; weak D call: TRBD1 (6 bases). The CDR3 covers 13 residues. The germline V gene encodes CDR1 LNHNV and CDR2 YYDKDF (reference sequence). The ends were cut back, 0 bases at V and 8 bases at J, with 10 bases in the middle. The CDR3 is CATSREDRGGYTF. The CDR3 DNA reads as TGTGCCACCAGCAGAGAGGACAGAGGCGGCTACACCTTC.

This chain joins TRBV10-3 and TRBJ2-1; no clear D. The V gene lost 2 bases and the J gene lost 2 bases, with 4 bases spanning the gap. CDR1 is ENHRY, CDR2 SYGVKD, per germline. The CDR3 is 13 amino acids. The CDR3 protein is CAISEEAYNEQFF. In DNA, the CDR3 is TGTGCCATCAGTGAGGAAGCCTACAATGAGCAGTTCTTC.

The chain couples TRBV29-1 to TRBJ2-7, with 8 bases fitting TRBD1. The V segment lost 5 bases and the J segment 4 bases; nucleotides outside the gene matches: 7. Germline CDR1 SQVTM, CDR2 ANQGSEA. CDR3 size: 13 residues. The CDR3 nucleotides read TGCAGCGTTCCAGACAGGGGAGGATACGAGCAGTACTTC. Translating gives CSVPDRGGYEQYF.

CDR3: CASSSGVNTGELFF. DNA of the CDR3: TGTGCCAGCAGCTCCGGGGTGAACACCGGGGAGCTGTTTTTT. The gene calls are TRBV7-3 and TRBJ2-2; D is possibly TRBD2 (5 bases). Germline assignment: CDR1 SGHTA and CDR2 FQGTGA. V was shortened by 4 bases and J by 1 base, with 7 bases between the two germline ends. The CDR3 totals 14 residues. Complete variable domain (other parts from reference TRBV7-3 and TRBJ2-2): GAGVSQTPSNKVTEKGKYVELRCDPISGHTALYWYRQSLGQGPEFLIYFQGTGAADDSGLPNDRFFAVRPEGSVSTLKIQRTERGDSAVYLCASSSGVNTGELFFGEGSRLTVL.

The gene calls are TRBV7-9 and TRBJ2-7; 10 nucleotides match TRBD1. There are 17 residues in the CDR3. J lost 0 bases, V lost 5 bases, and 10 bases had no gene match. CDR1 and CDR2 (germline): SEHNR, FQNEAQ (reference sequence). The CDR3 DNA sequence: TGTGCCAGCAGCCGTTGGATAAGGACAGGGGGCTCCTACGAGCAGTACGTC. It encodes CASSRWIRTGGSYEQYV.

This chain uses TRBV10-3 with TRBJ2-2; D is tentatively TRBD1 or TRBD2 (6 bases each). The ends were cut back, 6 bases at V and 4 bases at J, with 24 bases in the middle. CDR3 length equals 18 residues. CDR1 is ENHRY, CDR2 SYGVKD, per germline. DNA of the CDR3: TGTGCCATCAGAGCTCTTTTACAAGGGGGGCCAAGCACCGGGGAGCTGTTTTTT. This sequence encodes CAIRALLQGGPSTGELFF.

The chain combines TRBV4-1 with TRBJ2-7; D gene unclear. V was cut by 1 base and J by 3 bases, with 13 bases left in between. The CDR3 sequence is 15 residues long. In germline, CDR1 is MGHRA, CDR2 YSYEKL. Here the CDR3 reads CASSQVDSDLYEQYF. The CDR3 region has the DNA TGCGCCAGCAGCCAAGTGGATTCGGACCTCTACGAGCAGTACTTC.

Regarding this clonotype: This may come from a read error, since a much larger clone is one base off. The chain is built from TRBV7-6 and TRBJ2-1; D may be TRBD1 (7 bases). CDR1 and CDR2 from the germline V gene are SGHVS and FNYEAQ. This CDR3 region has 16 residues. V was pared by 1 base and J by 6 bases, with 16 bases between. CDR3 sequence: CASSLVTGDLVNEQFF. The CDR3 region has the DNA TGTGCCAGCAGCTTAGTTACAGGGGACTTGGTCAATGAGCAGTTCTTC.

The genes are TRBV19 and TRBJ2-3; 7 bases map to TRBD1. V gave up 5 bases and J gave up 5 bases; unmatched junction bases: 10. This CDR3 is 15 amino acids long. CDR1 LNHDA and CDR2 SQIVND come from the germline V gene (reference sequence). The CDR3 region is CASSPKGGAVDTQYF. In DNA, the CDR3 is TGTGCCAGTAGTCCCAAAGGGGGCGCGGTAGATACGCAGTATTTT.

This chain uses TRBV7-6 with TRBJ1-2; D is perhaps TRBD1 (5 bases). CDR1 is SGHVS, CDR2 FNYEAQ, per germline. V was cut by 3 bases and J by 3 bases, with 20 bases left in between. This CDR3 has 17 residues. The CDR3 region is CASSFSGSLAGDYGYTF. The CDR3 nucleotides read TGTGCCAGCAGCTTCTCAGGGAGTCTGGCCGGAGACTATGGCTACACCTTC.